The text below deals with one TCR beta chain. Its antigen is still unknown. From germline, CDR1 is SEHNR and CDR2 FQNEAQ (reference sequence). V lost 7 bases, J lost 0 bases, and 10 bases lay in between. The CDR3 extends over 15 amino acids. TCRdb fed the 5' RACE reads into MiXCR, producing one record per CDR3 protein. Seen here are about 150,000 distinct CDR3 sequences, roughly 21% observed once, and the top ten hold approximately 2.3%. The sample originates from a study of T-cell memory formation after mild COVID-19. Findings of the study overall: Clonal second-wave expansions that peaked on day 37 had unconfirmed SARS-CoV-2 specificity. Some clones that responded were present in memory (sampled pre-infection), which suggests cross-reactive memory joined. Contracting CD4+ clones lay largely in CM and EM, with CD8+ ones residing in EMRA.

The receptor comes from an adult woman who had mild COVID-19 (a few samples of this study predate the infection). Cell type and time point are not known. V and J are TRBV7-9 and TRBJ2-6; possibly TRBD1 for D (6 bases). Sequencing was carried out using PBMCs or a T cell subset sorted from them (not recorded which). CDR3 in amino acids: CASTTDSSGANVLTF. The CDR3 DNA reads as TGTGCCAGCACCACGGACAGCTCTGGGGCCAACGTCCTGACTTTC.